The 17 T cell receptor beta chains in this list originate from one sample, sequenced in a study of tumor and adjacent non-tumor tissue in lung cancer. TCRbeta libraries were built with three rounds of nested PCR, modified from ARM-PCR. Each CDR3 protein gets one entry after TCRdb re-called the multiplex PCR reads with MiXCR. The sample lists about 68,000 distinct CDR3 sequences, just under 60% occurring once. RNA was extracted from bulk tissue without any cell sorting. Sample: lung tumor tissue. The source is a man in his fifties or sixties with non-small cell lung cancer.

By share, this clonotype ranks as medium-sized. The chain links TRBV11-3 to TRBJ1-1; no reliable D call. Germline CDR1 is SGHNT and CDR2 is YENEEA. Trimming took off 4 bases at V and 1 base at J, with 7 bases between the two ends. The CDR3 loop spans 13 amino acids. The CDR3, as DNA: TGTGCCAGCAGCTCAAGACCGAACACTGAAGCTTTCTTT. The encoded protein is CASSSRPNTEAFF. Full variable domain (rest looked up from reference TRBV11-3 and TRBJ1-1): EAGVVQSPRYKIIEKKQPVAFWCNPISGHNTLYWYLQNLGQGPELLIRYENEEAVDDSQLPKDRFSAERLKGVDSTLKIQPAELGDSAVYLCASSSRPNTEAFFGQGTRLTVV.

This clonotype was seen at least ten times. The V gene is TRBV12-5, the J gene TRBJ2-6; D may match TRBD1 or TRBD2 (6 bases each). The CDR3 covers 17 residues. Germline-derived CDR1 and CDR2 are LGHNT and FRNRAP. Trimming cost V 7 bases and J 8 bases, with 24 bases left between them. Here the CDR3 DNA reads TGTGCTAGTGCCTTGGGGGGCTCGGAGAGGAGTTCCAACGTCCTGACTTTC. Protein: CASALGGSERSSNVLTF.

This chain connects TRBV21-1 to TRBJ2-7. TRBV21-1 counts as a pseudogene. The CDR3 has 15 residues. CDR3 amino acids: CASSTQGFRSYEQYF. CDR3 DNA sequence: TGTGCCAGCAGCACACAAGGGTTTAGGTCCTACGAGCAGTACTTC.

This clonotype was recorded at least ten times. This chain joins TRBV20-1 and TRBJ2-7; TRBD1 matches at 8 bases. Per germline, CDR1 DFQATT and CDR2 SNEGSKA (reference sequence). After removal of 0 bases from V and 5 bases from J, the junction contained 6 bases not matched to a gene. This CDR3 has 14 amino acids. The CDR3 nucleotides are TGCAGTGCTAGAGACCGGGACAGGCATGACGAGCAGTACTTC. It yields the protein CSARDRDRHDEQYF.

CDR3 coding DNA: TGTGCCAGCAGTGGTGGCGGGGGACCGGGAGAGACCCAGTACTTC. Residues: CASSGGGGPGETQYF. V usage is TRBV12-3 or TRBV12-4 and J usage is TRBJ2-5; 7 nucleotides match TRBD2. The V and J ends lost 5 bases and 4 bases, in that order; junction bases with no gene match: 10. CDR3 length equals 15 residues.

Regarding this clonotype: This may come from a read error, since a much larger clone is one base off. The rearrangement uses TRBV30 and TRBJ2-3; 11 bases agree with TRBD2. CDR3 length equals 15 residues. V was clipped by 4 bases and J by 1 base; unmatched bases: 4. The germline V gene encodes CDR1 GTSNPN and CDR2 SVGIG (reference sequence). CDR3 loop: CAWNGTSGRTDTQYF. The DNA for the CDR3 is TGTGCCTGGAATGGGACTAGCGGACGCACAGATACGCAGTATTTT.

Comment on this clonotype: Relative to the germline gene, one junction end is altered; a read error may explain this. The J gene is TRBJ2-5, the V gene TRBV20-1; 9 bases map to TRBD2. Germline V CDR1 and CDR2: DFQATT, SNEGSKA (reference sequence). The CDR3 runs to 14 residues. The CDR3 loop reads CGASSLSGSETQYF. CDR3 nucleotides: TGCGGTGCTAGTAGCCTTAGCGGGAGTGAGACCCAGTACTTC.

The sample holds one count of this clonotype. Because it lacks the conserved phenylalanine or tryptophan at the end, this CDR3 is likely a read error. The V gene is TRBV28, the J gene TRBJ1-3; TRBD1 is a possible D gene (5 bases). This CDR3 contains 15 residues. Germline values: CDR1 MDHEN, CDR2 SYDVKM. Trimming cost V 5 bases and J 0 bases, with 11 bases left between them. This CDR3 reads CASSRGGTSGNTIYS. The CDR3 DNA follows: TGTGCCAGCAGTCGGGGCGGCACCTCTGGAAACACCATATATTCT.

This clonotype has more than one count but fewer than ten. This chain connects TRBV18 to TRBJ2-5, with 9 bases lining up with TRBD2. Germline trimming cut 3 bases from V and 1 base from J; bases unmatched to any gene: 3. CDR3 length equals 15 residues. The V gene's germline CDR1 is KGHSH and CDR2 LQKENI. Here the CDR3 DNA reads TGTGCCAGCTCACCCAGAGCGGGGGGCCAAGAGACCCAGTACTTC. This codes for CASSPRAGGQETQYF.

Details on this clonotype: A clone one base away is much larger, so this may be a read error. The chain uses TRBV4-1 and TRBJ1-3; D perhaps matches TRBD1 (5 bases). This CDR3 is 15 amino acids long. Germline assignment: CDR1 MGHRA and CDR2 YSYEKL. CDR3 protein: CASSQEDTSGNNIYF. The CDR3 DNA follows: TGCGCCAGCAGCCAAGAGGACACCTCTGGAAACAACATATATTTT.

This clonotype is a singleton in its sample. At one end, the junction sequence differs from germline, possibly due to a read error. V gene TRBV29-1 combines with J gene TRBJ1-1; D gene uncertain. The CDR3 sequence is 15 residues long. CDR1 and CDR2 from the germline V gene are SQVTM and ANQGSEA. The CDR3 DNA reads TGCAGCGCTAGGGAACCCCATTTAGGGAGCACTGAAGGTTTCTTT. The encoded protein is CSAREPHLGSTEGFF. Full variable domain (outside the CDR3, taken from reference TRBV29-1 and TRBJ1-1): SAVISQKPSRDICQRGTSLTIQCQVDSQVTMMFWYRQQPGQSLTLIATANQGSEATYESGFVIDKFPISRPNLTFSTLTVSNMSPEDSSIYLCSAREPHLGSTEGFFGQGTRLTVV.

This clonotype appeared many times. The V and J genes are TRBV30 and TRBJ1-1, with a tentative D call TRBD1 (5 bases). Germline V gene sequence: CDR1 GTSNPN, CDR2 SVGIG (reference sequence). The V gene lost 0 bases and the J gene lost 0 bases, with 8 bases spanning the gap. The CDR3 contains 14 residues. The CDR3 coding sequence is TGTGCCTGGAGTGTAGGAGGGGTGAACACTGAAGCTTTCTTT. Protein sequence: CAWSVGGVNTEAFF.

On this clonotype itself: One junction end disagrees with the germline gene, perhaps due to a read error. CDR3: CASSPNLRGGELFF. The CDR3 DNA reads as TGTGCCAGCAGTCCCAACCTGCGGGGCGGGGAACTGTTTTTT. The V call is TRBV11-3, the J call TRBJ2-2; a possible D gene is TRBD2 (6 bases). Germline V lookup: CDR1 SGHNT, CDR2 YENEEA. The CDR3 is 14 amino acids.

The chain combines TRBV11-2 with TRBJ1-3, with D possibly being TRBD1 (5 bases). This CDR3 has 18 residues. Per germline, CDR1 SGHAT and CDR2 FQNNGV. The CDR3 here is CARSLVFTQGEGSHTIYF. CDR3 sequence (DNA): TGTGCTAGGAGCTTAGTATTCACCCAGGGCGAGGGGAGTCACACCATATATTTT.

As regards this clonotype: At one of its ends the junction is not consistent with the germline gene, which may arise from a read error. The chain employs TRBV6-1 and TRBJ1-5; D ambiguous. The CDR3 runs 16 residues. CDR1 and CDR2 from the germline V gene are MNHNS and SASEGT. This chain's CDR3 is CAGSEDWAVNNQPLHF. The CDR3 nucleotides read TGTGCCGGCAGTGAAGACTGGGCAGTCAACAATCAGCCCCTGCATTTT.

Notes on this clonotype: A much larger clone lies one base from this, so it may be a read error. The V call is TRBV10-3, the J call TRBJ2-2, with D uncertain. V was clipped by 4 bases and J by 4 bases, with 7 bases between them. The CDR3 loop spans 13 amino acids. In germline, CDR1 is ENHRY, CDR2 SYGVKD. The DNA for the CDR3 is TGTGCCATCAGTGCCGCAGGCACCGGGGAGCTGTTTTTT. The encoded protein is CAISAAGTGELFF.

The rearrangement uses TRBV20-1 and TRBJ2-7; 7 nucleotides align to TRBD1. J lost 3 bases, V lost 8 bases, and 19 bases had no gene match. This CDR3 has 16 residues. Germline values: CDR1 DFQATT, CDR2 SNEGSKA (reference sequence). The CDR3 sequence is CSSPLEGQNKNYEQYF. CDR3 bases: TGCAGTTCCCCACTTGAGGGACAGAATAAAAACTACGAGCAGTACTTC.